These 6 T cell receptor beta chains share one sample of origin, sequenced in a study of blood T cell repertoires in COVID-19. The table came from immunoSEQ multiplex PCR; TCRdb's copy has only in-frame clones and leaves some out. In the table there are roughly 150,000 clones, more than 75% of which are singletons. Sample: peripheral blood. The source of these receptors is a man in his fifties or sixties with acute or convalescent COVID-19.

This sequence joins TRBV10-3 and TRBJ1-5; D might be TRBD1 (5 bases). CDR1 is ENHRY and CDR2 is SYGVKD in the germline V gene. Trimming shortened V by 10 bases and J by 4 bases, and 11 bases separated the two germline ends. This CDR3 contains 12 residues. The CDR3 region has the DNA TGTGCCACTACGGAGGGGAATCAGCCCCAGCATTTT. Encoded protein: CATTEGNQPQHF.

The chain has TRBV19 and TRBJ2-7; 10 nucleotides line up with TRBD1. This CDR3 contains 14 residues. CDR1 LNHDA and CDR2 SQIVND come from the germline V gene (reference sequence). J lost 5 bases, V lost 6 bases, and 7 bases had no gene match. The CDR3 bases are TGTGCCAGTAGCCCCGACAGGGGGCTAGACGAGCAGTACTTC. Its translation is CASSPDRGLDEQYF.

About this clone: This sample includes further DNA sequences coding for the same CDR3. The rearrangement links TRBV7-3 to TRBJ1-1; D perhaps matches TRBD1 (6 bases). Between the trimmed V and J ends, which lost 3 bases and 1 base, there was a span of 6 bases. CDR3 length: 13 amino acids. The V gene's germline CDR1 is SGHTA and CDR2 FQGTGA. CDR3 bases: TGTGCCAGCAGCTTGGACAGGAACACTGAAGCTTTCTTT. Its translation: CASSLDRNTEAFF.

The CDR3 nucleotides read TGTGCCTGGAGTGGGGACGCGCGGGGGAGCTCCTACAATGAGCAGTTCTTC. This codes for CAWSGDARGSSYNEQFF. J is TRBJ2-1 and V is TRBV30; 7 positions agree with TRBD2. The V and J ends lost 1 base and 0 bases, in that order; junction bases with no gene match: 9. This CDR3 region has 17 residues. Germline V gene data show CDR1 as GTSNPN and CDR2 as SVGIG (reference sequence).

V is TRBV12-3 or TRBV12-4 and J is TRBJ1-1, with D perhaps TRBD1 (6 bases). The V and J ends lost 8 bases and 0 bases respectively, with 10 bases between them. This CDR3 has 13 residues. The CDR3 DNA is TGTGCCAGCCGACAGGCCATGAACACTGAAGCTTTCTTT. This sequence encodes CASRQAMNTEAFF.

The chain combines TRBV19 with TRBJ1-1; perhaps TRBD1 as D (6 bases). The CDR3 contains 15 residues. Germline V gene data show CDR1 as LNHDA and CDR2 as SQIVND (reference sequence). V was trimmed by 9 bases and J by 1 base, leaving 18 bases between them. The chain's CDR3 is CASNPHGTSNTEAFF. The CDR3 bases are TGTGCCAGCAACCCCCACGGGACATCGAACACTGAAGCTTTCTTT.